A selection of T cell receptor beta chains follows, all from one sample in a study of T cell responses to AZD1222 COVID-19 vaccine. The repertoire was sequenced with immunoSEQ multiplex PCR; TCRdb's copy has only in-frame clones and lacks some. This table holds about 140,000 clones, approximately 92% found once. Specimen: peripheral blood, collected on day 0 of AZD1222 vaccination. These TCRs come from an adult in good health. Each CDR3 is given with its conserved first and last residue. The D gene is left open where the match is weak. Clone size is given for some rows only: seen once, a few or many times, or a class if the clone is expanded.

D	V	J	size	CDR3	DNA
TRBD1	TRBV5-4	TRBJ1-1	-	CASSLYSGQVFGTEAFF	TGTGCCAGCAGCTTGTATTCTGGACAGGTGTTCGGCACTGAAGCTTTCTTT
TRBD2	TRBV18	TRBJ2-7	-	CASSPLGTSGSIYEQYF	TGTGCCAGCTCACCACTTGGGACTAGCGGGAGTATCTACGAGCAGTACTTC
-	TRBV7-8	TRBJ1-5	-	CASSLDGGSRNNQPQHF	TGTGCCAGCAGCTTAGACGGGGGGTCAAGGAACAATCAGCCCCAGCATTTT
-	TRBV6-6	TRBJ2-5	-	CASRAGATQETQYF	TGTGCCAGCAGGGCAGGGGCGACCCAAGAGACCCAGTACTTC
-	TRBV7-9	TRBJ2-1	-	CASSNRGEQFF	TGTGCCAGCAGCAATAGGGGTGAGCAGTTCTTC
TRBD1	TRBV19	TRBJ1-1	-	CASSANRGRTEAFF	TGTGCCAGTAGTGCGAACAGGGGGCGAACTGAAGCTTTCTTT
-	TRBV29-1	TRBJ1-6	-	CSVDEGPRTNSYNSPLHF	TGCAGCGTTGATGAGGGGCCGAGAACCAACTCCTATAATTCACCCCTCCACTTT
TRBD1	TRBV7-9	TRBJ2-2	-	CASSPRTGNTGELFF	TGTGCCAGCAGCCCGCGGACAGGGAACACCGGGGAGCTGTTTTTT
-	TRBV10-3	TRBJ2-3	-	CACGPATDTQYF	TGTGCCTGTGGGCCGGCCACAGATACGCAGTATTTT
TRBD1	TRBV19	TRBJ1-1	once	CASSTRPWDRGGPNTEAFF	TGTGCCAGTAGTACTCGCCCTTGGGACAGGGGGGGTCCGAACACTGAAGCTTTCTTT
TRBD1	TRBV11-1	TRBJ2-7	-	CASSLETGDPYEQYF	TGTGCCAGCAGCTTAGAAACAGGGGACCCCTACGAGCAGTACTTC
TRBD1	TRBV29-1	TRBJ2-7	-	CSVGYGTGPYEQYF	TGCAGCGTTGGTTACGGGACAGGGCCCTACGAGCAGTACTTC
-	TRBV18	TRBJ1-6	-	CASSPDQNNSPLHF	TGTGCCAGCTCACCAGATCAAAATAATTCACCCCTCCACTTT
-	TRBV5-8	TRBJ2-2	-	CASRKYGRGNTGELFF	TGTGCCAGCAGGAAATATGGGCGGGGGAACACCGGGGAGCTGTTTTTT
-	TRBV6-5	TRBJ2-7	-	CASSYTGWGEQYF	TGTGCCAGCAGTTACACCGGGTGGGGGGAGCAGTACTTC
TRBD2	TRBV19	TRBJ2-7	-	CARRNSGTSYEQYF	TGTGCCAGGCGGAATAGCGGGACTTCCTACGAGCAGTACTTC
-	TRBV19	TRBJ1-3	-	CASALQPYSGNTIYF	TGTGCCAGTGCCCTACAGCCTTACTCTGGAAACACCATATATTTT
-	TRBV7-2	TRBJ2-1	-	CASSLTATYSYNEQFF	TGTGCCAGCAGCCTTACGGCAACTTACTCCTACAATGAGCAGTTCTTC
TRBD1	TRBV5-1	TRBJ1-6	-	CASSIGTGGGNSPLHF	TGCGCCAGCAGCATAGGGACAGGGGGCGGTAATTCACCCCTCCACTTT
-	TRBV30	TRBJ1-1	-	CASCRRDTEAFF	TGTGCCAGCTGCCGACGGGACACTGAAGCTTTCTTT
-	TRBV19	TRBJ1-2	-	CASSIGVGVRVYGYTF	TGTGCCAGTAGTATAGGAGTGGGAGTGAGGGTCTATGGCTACACCTTC
-	TRBV18	TRBJ1-3	-	CASSPRDSGNTIYF	TGTGCCAGCTCACCTCGAGACAGTGGAAACACCATATATTTT
-	TRBV14	TRBJ1-2	-	CASSDKTGPIDGYTF	TGTGCCAGCAGCGATAAGACAGGACCGATTGATGGCTACACCTTC
-	TRBV3-1/TRBV3-2	TRBJ2-3	-	CASSPPENTDTQYF	TGTGCCAGCAGCCCTCCGGAAAACACAGATACGCAGTATTTT
-	TRBV10-3	TRBJ2-1	-	CAISWGTGEGHEQFF	TGTGCCATCAGCTGGGGGACGGGAGAAGGCCATGAGCAGTTCTTC
-	TRBV21-1	TRBJ1-2	few	CASSMRAGRIYGYTF	TGTGCCAGCAGCATGCGGGCCGGACGGATTTATGGCTACACCTTC
-	TRBV6-5	TRBJ1-1	-	CASSRGRQNTEAFF	TGTGCCAGCAGCCGAGGACGCCAGAACACTGAAGCTTTCTTT
-	TRBV19	TRBJ1-2	-	CASSVGAQMNYGYTF	TGTGCCAGTAGTGTGGGGGCCCAAATGAACTATGGCTACACCTTC
TRBD1	TRBV9	TRBJ1-2	-	CASSERAGGFRYGYTF	TGTGCCAGCAGCGAGAGAGCAGGGGGGTTTCGTTATGGCTACACCTTC
-	TRBV19	TRBJ1-4	-	CASVGTYTGGDEKLFF	TGTGCCAGTGTGGGGACCTACACCGGTGGGGATGAAAAACTGTTTTTT
-	TRBV28	TRBJ1-5	-	CASSLLQSNQPQHF	TGTGCCAGCAGTTTACTCCAGAGCAATCAGCCCCAGCATTTT